This TCR beta chain derives from a study of T cell changes during pregnancy in multiple sclerosis. Some clones are missing from TCRdb's copy, which holds only in-frame ones; the method was immunoSEQ multiplex PCR. The sample contains around 70,000 clones, 92% of which appear only once. This CDR3 contains 13 residues. From germline, CDR1 is MDHEN and CDR2 SYDVKM. Trimming cost V 5 bases and J 2 bases, with 8 bases left between them. The rearrangement links TRBV28 to TRBJ2-3, with D uncertain. This sequence was found in a female donor with multiple sclerosis, enrolled in a pregnancy study. This specimen consisted of peripheral blood, obtained after pregnancy. DNA of the CDR3: TGTGCCAGCAGTGCCTACTACACAGATACGCAGTATTTT. Its protein is CASSAYYTDTQYF.